The entry below describes one TCR beta chain. Clones were sequenced by immunoSEQ multiplex PCR, and TCRdb holds only the in-frame ones, with some missing. The sample lists tens of thousands of clones, about 93% occurring once. This record comes from a study of control samples from healthy donors and cancer patients. The CDR3 sequence is 14 residues long. J lost 5 bases, V lost 9 bases, and 12 bases had no gene match. CDR1 is KGHDR and CDR2 is SFDVKD in the germline V gene. Sequencing was performed on blood. This chain links TRBV24-1 with TRBJ2-7, with TRBD1 matching over 7 bases. The sequence came from a man aged 25 to 45 in good health. The CDR3 nucleotides are TGTGCCACCGCTGAAACAGGGGTCCCAAACGAGCAGTACTTC. Amino acid sequence: CATAETGVPNEQYF.